This T cell receptor (beta chain) was recovered during a study of T cell responses to AZD1222 COVID-19 vaccine. Background on the study: Timing groups of about 4 and about 12 weeks for second doses were pooled. The study, taken as a whole, reports: Clonal diversity was possibly underestimated, and white British individuals and females predominated among donors. Unmutated variant regions are reportedly targeted by nearly half of spike-specific TCRs.

The CDR3 covers 17 residues. The germline V gene encodes CDR1 MDHEN and CDR2 SYDVKM. The ends were cut back, 3 bases at V and 0 bases at J, with 12 bases in the middle. Produced via immunoSEQ multiplex PCR; TCRdb's table is partial and in-frame only. This table holds roughly 140,000 clones, 90% to 95% found once. The count of this clone is one. Antigen unknown. The TCR sequence derives from an adult in good health. The chain recombines TRBV28 with TRBJ2-6; perhaps TRBD2 as D (5 bases). Sequenced here: peripheral blood, sampled on day 0 of AZD1222 vaccination. DNA of the CDR3: TGTGCCAGCAGTTTGGTGGGTCGGGACTCTGGGGCCAACGTCCTGACTTTC. It yields the protein CASSLVGRDSGANVLTF.